This T cell receptor (beta chain) was found in a study of blood T cells in healthy people across ages. PCR was performed a second time for 7 to 11 cycles using a sample-barcoded 5' primer and a J-beta primer mix. TCRdb redid the calling of the 5' RACE reads with MiXCR, one entry per CDR3 protein. The sample lists approximately 580,000 distinct CDR3 sequences, 24% occurring once. This CDR3 comprises 14 residues. Germline-derived CDR1 and CDR2 are SGHKS and YYEKEE (reference sequence). V was shortened by 0 bases and J by 1 base, with 7 bases between the two germline ends. This same sample was also taken into another study, of T cells of mothers and their children.

V gene TRBV5-5 combines with J gene TRBJ1-2; no clear D gene. This receptor was taken from a boy aged 5-17 years in good health. Sequences were obtained from blood. CDR3 amino acids: CASSLEHRNYGYTF. As DNA, the CDR3 is TGTGCCAGCAGCTTGGAACATCGTAACTATGGCTACACCTTC.